These 29 T cell receptor beta chains came from one sample sequenced in a study of tumor and adjacent non-tumor tissue in lung cancer. TCRbeta libraries were built with three rounds of nested PCR, modified from ARM-PCR. TCRdb re-called the multiplex PCR reads with MiXCR, one entry per CDR3 protein. The data hold some 99,000 distinct CDR3 sequences, with 60% to 80% observed a single time. This sample's RNA came from whole unsorted tissue. Sequencing was done on a sample of lung tumor tissue. These receptor sequences come from a woman aged 60-70 years with non-small cell lung cancer.

Concerning this clonotype itself: Its ends do not fully match the called genes, so a read error is possible. The chain recombines TRBV11-2 with TRBJ1-2; weak D call: TRBD1 (5 bases). Per germline, CDR1 SGHAT and CDR2 FQNNGV. The CDR3 consists of 15 residues. The CDR3 spells CASSPGGDFNYGYTF. Written as DNA, the CDR3 is TGTGCCAGCAGTCCTGGGGGGGACTTTAACTATGGCTACACGTTC.

For this clonotype: Because it lacks the conserved phenylalanine or tryptophan at the end, this CDR3 is likely a read error. V and J are TRBV12-3 or TRBV12-4 and TRBJ2-2; D unresolved. The length of the CDR3 is 13 residues. The chain's CDR3 is CPSSPSRVGELFY. The CDR3 DNA reads as TGTCCCAGCAGTCCCTCGCGTGTCGGGGAGCTGTTTTAT.

The sample holds many counts of this clonotype. The chain recombines TRBV29-1 with TRBJ2-7; weak D call: TRBD2 (6 bases). V was shortened by 1 base and J by 5 bases, with 9 bases between the two germline ends. The CDR3 has 12 residues. CDR1 SQVTM and CDR2 ANQGSEA come from the germline V gene. CDR3 amino acids: CSVEGGRNEQYF. The DNA of the CDR3 is TGCAGCGTTGAAGGGGGGAGGAACGAGCAGTACTTC.

In regard to this clonotype: The junction differs from germline at one of its ends, possibly a read error. The chain carries TRBV20-1 and TRBJ2-5, with D possibly TRBD2 on 6 matching bases. The CDR3 has 15 residues. Per germline, CDR1 DFQATT and CDR2 SNEGSKA (reference sequence). DNA for the CDR3: TGCAGTTCTAGAGATGTGTGGGTAGCGGATGAGACCCAGTGCTTC. Its translation: CSSRDVWVADETQCF.

This clonotype was counted many times. The chain uses TRBV11-3 and TRBJ2-7; a possible D gene is TRBD2 (6 bases). Trimming stripped 2 bases from V and 0 bases from J, with 11 bases between. The CDR3 extends over 15 amino acids. CDR1 is SGHNT, CDR2 YENEEA, per germline. This CDR3 is CASSLRTGSSYEQYF. The CDR3 DNA follows: TGTGCCAGCAGCTTAAGGACCGGGAGCTCCTACGAGCAGTACTTC.

This clonotype was counted between two and nine times. The DNA of the CDR3 is TGTGCCAGCAACGGCGGGGGAAGAGGAGAGCAGTACTTC. Its protein is CASNGGGRGEQYF. The J gene is TRBJ2-7, the V gene TRBV28; 7 positions agree with TRBD2. The trim removed 7 bases at V and 7 bases at J, leaving 10 bases unmatched. CDR1 MDHEN and CDR2 SYDVKM come from the germline V gene. CDR3 size: 13 residues. Supplemented by reference TRBV28 and TRBJ2-7, the full variable domain reads DVKVTQSSRYLVKRTGEKVFLECVQDMDHENMFWYRQDPGLGLRLIYFSYDVKMKEKGDIPEGYSVSREKKERFSLILESASTNQTSMYLCASNGGGRGEQYFGPGTRLTVT.

The rearrangement uses TRBV6-2 or TRBV6-3 and TRBJ2-4, with 12 bases lining up with TRBD1. This CDR3 is built from 17 residues. V lost 4 bases and J lost 11; bases outside the gene matches: 15. Germline V gives CDR1 MNHEY, CDR2 SVGEGT. The CDR3 sequence: CASSLGQGAVAKNVQYF. DNA for the CDR3: TGTGCCAGCAGTTTGGGACAGGGGGCCGTAGCCAAGAACGTTCAGTACTTC.

Note on this clonotype: This sequence may be a read error, since a much larger clone differs from it by one base. V gene TRBV5-1 combines with J gene TRBJ1-5; D is uncertain. There are 14 residues in the CDR3. The germline gives CDR1 SGHRS, CDR2 YFSETQ. CDR3: CPSSPDPSGQPQHF. The CDR3 DNA reads TGCCCCAGCAGCCCCGACCCCTCGGGGCAGCCCCAGCATTTT.

This clonotype is medium-sized by share. The J gene is TRBJ1-1, the V gene TRBV11-2; D remains unclear. This CDR3 spans 15 amino acids. Germline CDR1 and CDR2: SGHAT and FQNNGV. Trimming took 0 bases from V and 0 from J, leaving 8 bases between them. This CDR3 is CASSLDQSLNTEAFF. CDR3 nucleotides: TGTGCCAGCAGCTTAGATCAGTCCCTGAACACTGAAGCTTTCTTT.

The V and J genes are TRBV29-1 and TRBJ2-1, with a weak D call TRBD1 (6 bases). The V end was cut by 4 bases, the J end by 9 bases, with 13 bases between. The V gene's germline CDR1 is SQVTM and CDR2 ANQGSEA. There are 12 residues in the CDR3. CDR3 nucleotide sequence: TGCAGCGTTGGTTACAGGGCAGGTGAGCAGTTCTTC. Protein: CSVGYRAGEQFF.

As for this clonotype: This CDR3 fails to terminate in the conserved phenylalanine or tryptophan, so it likely reflects a read error. The genes are TRBV11-3 and TRBJ2-1; D is uncertain. The CDR3 extends over 15 amino acids. CDR1 and CDR2 from the germline V gene are SGHNT and YENEEA. Between the trimmed V and J ends, which lost 1 base and 2 bases, there was a span of 9 bases. CDR3 DNA sequence: TGTGCCAGCAGCTTAGTACGGAGCCCCTACAATGAGCAGTTCCTC. Its protein is CASSLVRSPYNEQFL.

This clonotype was detected once. One junction end disagrees with the germline gene, perhaps due to a read error. This CDR3 is CSAGENPGDEQYF. The CDR3 bases are TGCAGTGCTGGAGAGAATCCTGGTGACGAGCAGTACTTC. V gene TRBV20-1 combines with J gene TRBJ2-7; D gene ambiguous. Germline loops: CDR1 DFQATT, CDR2 SNEGSKA (reference sequence). There are 13 residues in the CDR3.

The table lists this clonotype with a count of one. The chain recombines TRBV12-3 or TRBV12-4 with TRBJ2-1; the D gene could be TRBD1 or TRBD2 (5 bases each). Trimming removed 6 bases at V and 9 bases at J, with 21 bases between. This CDR3 region has 15 residues. CDR3 residues: CASSFEAEGLGEQFF. CDR3 nucleotide sequence: TGTGCCAGCAGCTTCGAGGCAGAGGGGCTCGGTGAGCAGTTCTTC.

In regard to this clonotype: Given a much more abundant clone one base away, this may be a read error. The chain combines TRBV12-3 or TRBV12-4 with TRBJ1-3, with TRBD1 matching over 9 bases. Losses at the gene ends were 10 bases for V and 3 bases for J; bases not matched to a gene: 13. The CDR3 covers 16 residues. DNA of the CDR3: TGTGCCAACAGCTCTGGGACAGGGAGTTTTGGAAACACCATATATTTT. Amino acid sequence: CANSSGTGSFGNTIYF.

Turning to this clonotype: An end of the junction does not agree with germline; a read error may underlie this. The rearrangement joins TRBV6-6 to TRBJ2-3; D is possibly TRBD2 (6 bases). The CDR3 has 15 amino acids. Germline V CDR1 and CDR2: MNHNY, SVGAGI (reference sequence). This CDR3 reads CASISGPISTDTQCF. Written as DNA, the CDR3 is TGTGCCAGCATCAGCGGGCCAATAAGCACAGATACACAGTGTTTT.

The rearrangement uses TRBV6-5 and TRBJ2-3; D is unclear. The DNA end is more similar to TRBJ1-5, so the J call may be wrong. The CDR3 contains 13 residues. Germline CDR1 and CDR2: MNHEY and SVGAGI. The CDR3 sequence is CASSYPDTDIQHF. CDR3 sequence (DNA): TGTGCCAGCAGTTACCCCGACACAGATATTCAGCATTTT.

Concerning this clonotype itself: This may stem from a read error, because a much larger clone lies one nucleotide away. The chain has TRBV6-2 or TRBV6-3 and TRBJ2-7; possibly TRBD2 for D (5 bases). Germline assignment: CDR1 MNHEY and CDR2 SVGEGT. The CDR3 is 15 amino acids. CDR3 protein: CVSSYSGNQGYEQYF. DNA of the CDR3: TGTGTCAGCAGTTACTCGGGGAACCAAGGCTACGAGCAGTACTTC.

As for this clonotype: A junction boundary mismatches the germline segment, possibly from a read error. The J gene is TRBJ2-5, the V gene TRBV6-5; D may match TRBD1 or TRBD2 (5 bases each). This CDR3 has 14 residues. Germline lookup yields CDR1 MNHEY and CDR2 SVGAGI. The CDR3 loop is CDSSAQGEEETQCF. CDR3 in DNA: TGTGATAGTAGTGCCCAGGGAGAGGAAGAGACCCAGTGCTTC.

Details on this clonotype: The final CDR3 position lacks the conserved phenylalanine or tryptophan, pointing to a likely read error. The genes are TRBV4-1 and TRBJ2-1; D not certain. The CDR3 loop spans 16 amino acids. Germline CDR1 MGHRA, CDR2 YSYEKL. Trimming left V 0 bases short and J 5 bases short, with 14 bases between. The CDR3 sequence is CASSQEAVIYNNEQFL. In DNA form, the CDR3 reads TGCGCCAGCAGCCAAGAGGCAGTCATCTACAACAATGAGCAGTTCTTA.

For this clonotype: Germline and junction disagree at one end, which may indicate a read error. V usage is TRBV9 and J usage is TRBJ2-6; no reliable D call. This CDR3 is built from 15 residues. Per the germline V gene, CDR1 is SGDLS and CDR2 is YYNGEE. As DNA, the CDR3 is TGTACCAGCAGCGTGTGGGTCGCCGGGGCCAACGTCCTGACTTTC. It yields the protein CTSSVWVAGANVLTF.

The genes are TRBV6-6 and TRBJ1-6; TRBD1 might be the D (6 bases). Germline V gene sequence: CDR1 MNHNY, CDR2 SVGAGI (reference sequence). The CDR3 sequence is 14 residues long. The CDR3 loop is CDSTLGGGISPLHF. The DNA of the CDR3 is TGTGATAGCACCCTAGGAGGGGGAATTTCACCCCTCCACTTT.

This clonotype was recorded a few times. This CDR3 fails to terminate in the conserved phenylalanine or tryptophan, so it likely reflects a read error. The chain combines TRBV11-3 with TRBJ1-1; D gene uncertain. CDR1 is SGHNT, CDR2 YENEEA, per germline. The CDR3 covers 15 residues. CDR3 protein: CASSLDSGRGSEAFI. The CDR3, as DNA: TGTGCCAGCAGTTTAGATTCGGGGAGAGGCTCTGAAGCTTTCATT.

This chain connects TRBV6-2 or TRBV6-3 to TRBJ2-2; D uncertain. The V end lost 11 bases, the J end lost 7 bases, and 14 bases lay between the germline ends. This CDR3 is 12 amino acids long. The germline V gene has CDR1 MNHEY and CDR2 SVGEGT. CDR3 loop: CACTKPIGELFF. The CDR3 DNA reads TGTGCCTGTACCAAACCCATCGGGGAGCTGTTTTTT.

With respect to this clonotype: A much larger clone differs from this one at a single base, so this may be a read error. The chain employs TRBV12-3 or TRBV12-4 and TRBJ1-1; tentatively, D is TRBD1 (5 bases). The V and J ends lost 6 bases and 10 bases respectively, with 18 bases between them. The CDR3 totals 13 residues. CDR3 loop: CASRVREGPAAFF. CDR3 nucleotides: TGTGCCAGCAGGGTCCGCGAGGGGCCAGCAGCTTTCTTT.

Notes on this clonotype: A read error may explain this, as a much larger clone is one base away. The chain couples TRBV5-5 to TRBJ1-3; unclear D gene. This CDR3 region has 14 residues. Germline V CDR1 and CDR2: SGHKS, YYEKEE (reference sequence). In DNA, the CDR3 is TGTGCCGGCAGAAACGATCCGGGAGGAAACACCATATATTTT. This codes for CAGRNDPGGNTIYF.

The chain links TRBV5-1 to TRBJ2-3; 7 positions agree with TRBD2. Germline V CDR1 and CDR2: SGHRS, YFSETQ. There are 16 residues in the CDR3. V was pared by 4 bases and J by 2 bases, with 10 bases of the junction left unmatched. In nucleotides, the CDR3 is TGCGCCAGCAGCCAGGGAGGGCGGGGACCCACAGATACGCAGTATTTT. Translation: CASSQGGRGPTDTQYF.

Details on this clonotype: A much larger clone differs by one base, so this may be a read error. V is TRBV20-1 and J is TRBJ1-1; no reliable D call. The CDR3 is 13 amino acids. Germline V gene lookup returns CDR1 DFQATT and CDR2 SNEGSKA (reference sequence). For the CDR3, the DNA is TGCAGTGCTAGTCGGCAGGCGTTCATTGAAACTTTCTTT. Translating it yields CSASRQAFIETFF.

With respect to this clonotype: The junction departs from germline at one end; a sequencing error may be responsible. V gene TRBV11-3 combines with J gene TRBJ1-2, with D possibly being TRBD1 (5 bases). The CDR3 consists of 17 residues. Looked up from germline, CDR1 is SGHNT and CDR2 is YENEEA. The CDR3 loop reads CASSLLHTGGSFYGYTF. CDR3 nucleotide sequence: TGTGCAAGCAGCTTATTACATACAGGAGGATCTTTCTATGGCTACACCTTC.

As concerns this clonotype: This CDR3 is missing its conserved last phenylalanine or tryptophan, likely due to a read error. It is unclear where the CDR3 begins or ends on the DNA, so no DNA is shown, and the CDR3 is as TCRdb lists it. The chain has TRBV11-2 and TRBJ2-3; the table's D call, TRBD1, has no DNA check behind it. Germline assignment: CDR1 SGHAT and CDR2 FQNNGV. The length of the CDR3 is 15 amino acids, counting both ends. CDR3 amino acids: CVSSDTGTATDTRYL.